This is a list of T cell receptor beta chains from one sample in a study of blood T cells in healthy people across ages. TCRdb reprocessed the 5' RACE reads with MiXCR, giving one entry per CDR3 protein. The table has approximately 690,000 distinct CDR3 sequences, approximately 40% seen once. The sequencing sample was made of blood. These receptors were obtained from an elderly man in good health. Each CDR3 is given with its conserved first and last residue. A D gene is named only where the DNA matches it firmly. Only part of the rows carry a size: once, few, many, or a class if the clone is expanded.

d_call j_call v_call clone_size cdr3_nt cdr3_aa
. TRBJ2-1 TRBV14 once TGTGCCAGCAACCGAGTCGGGGAGTACAATGAGCAGTTCTTC CASNRVGEYNEQFF
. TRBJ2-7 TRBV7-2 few TGTGCCAGCAGCTTAGCGGTCTCCTCCTACGAGCAGTACTTC CASSLAVSSYEQYF
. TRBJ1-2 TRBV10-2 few TGCGCCAGCAGTGAGGAGGGTAGGAATGGCTACACCTTC CASSEEGRNGYTF
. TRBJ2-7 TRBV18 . TGTGCCAGCACCTTGATGACCTACGAGCAGTACTTC CASTLMTYEQYF
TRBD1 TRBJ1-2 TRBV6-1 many TGTGCCAGCAAACCCCCGGGACAGACTAACTATGGCTACACCTTC CASKPPGQTNYGYTF
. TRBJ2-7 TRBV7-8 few TGTGCCAGCAGCTTAGGCGTAGGGGCTAGCAGGCGCGAGCAGTACTTC CASSLGVGASRREQYF
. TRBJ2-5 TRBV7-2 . TGTGCCAGCAGCTTAGGACGAACATTGTTTGGGGAGCAGTACTTC CASSLGRTLFGEQYF
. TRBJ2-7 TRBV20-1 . TGCAGTGCTAGGCGGGATCAGTACGAGCAGTACTTC CSARRDQYEQYF
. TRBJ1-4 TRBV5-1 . TGCGCCAGCAGCCCAACCGCATCTGGAGGGGAAAAACTGTTTTTT CASSPTASGGEKLFF
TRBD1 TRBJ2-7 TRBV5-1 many TGCGCCAGCAGCTTGATCGGGACAGGGCCCTACGAGCAGTACTTC CASSLIGTGPYEQYF
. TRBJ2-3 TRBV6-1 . TGTGCCAGCAGGAACTCAGGGGGCTCCTGGCGGGGGGTCCCGACAGATACGCAGTATTTT CASRNSGGSWRGVPTDTQYF
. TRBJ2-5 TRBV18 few TGTGCCAGCTCAGTTCGAAAACAAGAGACCCAGTACTTC CASSVRKQETQYF
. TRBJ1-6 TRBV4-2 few TGTGCCAGCAGCCAATCGGAGGTCTCCAATTCACCCCTCCACTTT CASSQSEVSNSPLHF
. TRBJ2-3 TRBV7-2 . TGTGCCAGCAGGCGGCAGGGGGGAACAGATACGCAGTATTTT CASRRQGGTDTQYF
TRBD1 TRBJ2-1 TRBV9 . TGTGCCAGCAGCTCACGGACAGGTGTGAATGAGCAGTTCTTC CASSSRTGVNEQFF
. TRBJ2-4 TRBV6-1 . TGTGCCAGCGGAGCAGCCCGAGGAGGGATTCAGTACTTC CASGAARGGIQYF
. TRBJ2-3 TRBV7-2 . TGTGCCAGCAGCTTAAGGGCTCACCGATTCAGGGCAGATACGCAGTATTTT CASSLRAHRFRADTQYF
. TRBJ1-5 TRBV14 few TGTGCCAGCAGCCAAGGGGCCTATCAGCCCCAGCATTTT CASSQGAYQPQHF
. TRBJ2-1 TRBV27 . TGTGCCAGCAGTCCCGGGGCGAGGAGCAATGAGCAGTTCTTC CASSPGARSNEQFF
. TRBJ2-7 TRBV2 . TGTGCCTGCTCCCCTTTAGCTGGGTCCTACAATGAGCAGTACTTC CACSPLAGSYNEQYF
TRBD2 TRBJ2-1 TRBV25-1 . TGTGCCAGCAGTCTGCGGGCCCTAGCGGACAATGAGCAGTTCTTC CASSLRALADNEQFF
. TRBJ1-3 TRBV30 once TGTGCCTGGAACGTAGGAGGTAACACCATATATTTT CAWNVGGNTIYF
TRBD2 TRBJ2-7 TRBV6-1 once TGTGCCAGCATTTTCGAGCGGGGTGGTCGGGAGCAGTACTTC CASIFERGGREQYF
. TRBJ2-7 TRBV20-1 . TGCAGTGCTCACCCGGGACCGCAAGTCTACGAGCAGTACTTC CSAHPGPQVYEQYF
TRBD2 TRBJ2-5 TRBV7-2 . TGTGCCAGCAGCCGACTAGCGGGATGGGGAGAGACCCAGTACTTC CASSRLAGWGETQYF
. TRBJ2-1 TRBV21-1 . TGTGCCAGCCCGGACCGGCCCTACAATGAGCAGTTCTTC CASPDRPYNEQFF
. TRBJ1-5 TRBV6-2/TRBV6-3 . TGTGCCACAGGGACGAGTCATCAGCCCCAGCATTTT CATGTSHQPQHF
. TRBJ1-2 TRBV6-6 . TGTGCCAGCAGTTACCACGAGAGGAGTTATGGCTACACCTTC CASSYHERSYGYTF
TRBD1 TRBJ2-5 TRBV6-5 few TGTGCCAGCAGCTCCGGGACAGCAAAAGAGACCCAGTACTTC CASSSGTAKETQYF
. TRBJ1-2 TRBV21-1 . TGTGCCAGCAGCAAAGCGAAACAGGGGAACTATGGCTACACCTTC CASSKAKQGNYGYTF
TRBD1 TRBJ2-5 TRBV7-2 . TGTGCCAGCAGCTTATCCAGGGGGCATCAGAAGACCCAGTACTTC CASSLSRGHQKTQYF
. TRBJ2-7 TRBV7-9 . TGTGCCAGCAGCTCTACGACAGCTCTAGAATACAATGAGCAGTACTTC CASSSTTALEYNEQYF
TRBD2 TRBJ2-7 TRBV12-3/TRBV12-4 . TGTGCCAGCAGCGAGGGGACTAGCGGTCGCTCCTACGAGCAGTACTTC CASSEGTSGRSYEQYF
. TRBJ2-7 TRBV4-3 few TGCGCCAGCAGCCAAGGGGACGGCTGCGAGCAGTACTTC CASSQGDGCEQYF
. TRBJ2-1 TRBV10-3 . TGTGCCATCGCCGCCCCCGGCAGGGGCAATGAGCAGTTCTTC CAIAAPGRGNEQFF
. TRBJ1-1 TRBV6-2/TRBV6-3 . TGTGCCAGCAGTTATACGGGGGAGAACACTGAAGCTTTCTTT CASSYTGENTEAFF
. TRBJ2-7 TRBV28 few TGTGCCAGCAGTTTAGTTCCCCACGAGCAGTACTTC CASSLVPHEQYF
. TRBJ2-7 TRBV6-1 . TGTGCCTGCAGTGAATCTTACGGAACCTACGAGCAGTACTTC CACSESYGTYEQYF
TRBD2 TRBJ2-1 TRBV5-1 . TGCGCCAGCAGAGAAGATACGGGACTAGCGGGAGGTGAGCAGTTCTTC CASREDTGLAGGEQFF
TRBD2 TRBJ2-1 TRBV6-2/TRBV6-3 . TGTGCCAGCAGTCACGGGACTAGGAGAAAAAATGAGCAGTTCTTC CASSHGTRRKNEQFF
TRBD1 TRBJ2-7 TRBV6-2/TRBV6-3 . TGTGCCAGCAGTTACATCGGTATTGGGGCCCGACAGGGCCGGACCTACGAGCAGTACTTC CASSYIGIGARQGRTYEQYF
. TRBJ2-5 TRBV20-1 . TGCAGTCTCCGGGAAGGCGAGACCCAGTACTTC CSLREGETQYF
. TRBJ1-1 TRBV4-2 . TGTGCCAGCAGCTCGAGACAAGGGGACACTGAAGCTTTCTTT CASSSRQGDTEAFF
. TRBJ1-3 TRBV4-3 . TGCGCCAGCAGCCAAGAACAAGTGGAAGGAAACACCATATATTTT CASSQEQVEGNTIYF
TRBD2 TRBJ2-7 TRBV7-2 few TGTGCCAGCAGCTCTAAACCGGGACTAGCGGACGACGAGCAGTACTTC CASSSKPGLADDEQYF
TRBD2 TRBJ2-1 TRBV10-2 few TGCGCCAGCAGAGACAGGACTAGCGGTTGGAATGAGCAGTTCTTC CASRDRTSGWNEQFF
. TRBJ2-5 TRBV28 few TGTGCCAGCAACTCTCGTAAGGGTTCAGTATATCAAGAGACCCAGTACTTC CASNSRKGSVYQETQYF
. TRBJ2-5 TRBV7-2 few TGTGCCAGCAGCTCCTACAGCTCCCGAATGGAGCAGTACTTC CASSSYSSRMEQYF
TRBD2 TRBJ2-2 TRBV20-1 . TGCAGTGCTAGAGAACAGACTAGCGGGAGGGCGTCCGGGGAGCTGTTTTTT CSAREQTSGRASGELFF
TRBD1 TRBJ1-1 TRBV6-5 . TGTGCCAGCAGTGAGGGACAGTTCGAAGCTTTCTTT CASSEGQFEAFF
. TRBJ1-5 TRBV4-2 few TGTGCCAGCAGCCAAGGGAGATGGTTAGAGGGGCGGGAGCGCAATCAGCCCCAGCATTTT CASSQGRWLEGRERNQPQHF
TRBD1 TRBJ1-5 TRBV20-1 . TGCAGTGCTACTCAGGGGGCTTATAGCAATCAGCCCCAGCATTTT CSATQGAYSNQPQHF